Shown below are 18 T cell receptor beta chains from a single sample sequenced in a study of shared clonotypes between healthy human individuals. Naive CD8 isolation took CD45RO-negative cells positively selected for CCR7 and excluded terminally differentiated effector memory CD45RA+ cells. TCRdb's table, derived via immunoSEQ multiplex PCR, lists solely in-frame clones and lacks some. The repertoire consists of about 2,100,000 clones, with more than 85% occurring once and the leading ten covering under 2%. Sample: naive CD8+ T cells from PBMCs. The receptors were sampled from a man aged 18 to 29 in good health. Some clones in this sample may be carry-over from other donors' samples.

The chain carries TRBV27 and TRBJ2-3; weak D call: TRBD1 (5 bases). Germline CDR1 and CDR2: MNHEY and SMNVEV (reference sequence). The length of the CDR3 is 15 residues. Trimming took 1 base from V and 3 from J, leaving 11 bases between them. CDR3 amino acids: CASSLLVAGTDTQYF. The CDR3 DNA reads as TGTGCCAGCAGTTTATTAGTGGCAGGGACAGATACGCAGTATTTT.

The rearrangement links TRBV5-6 to TRBJ2-5; D tentatively fits TRBD1 or TRBD2 (6 bases each). The CDR3 extends over 15 amino acids. V was cut by 4 bases and J by 1 base, with 14 bases left in between. Germline lookup yields CDR1 SGHDT and CDR2 YYEEEE. CDR3 coding DNA: TGTGCCAGCAGCCAGGGGACTGGGAGCCAAGAGACCCAGTACTTC. Its protein is CASSQGTGSQETQYF.

This clone was recorded once. This rearrangement joins TRBV7-8 to TRBJ2-1, with D perhaps TRBD1 (5 bases). Trimming took 4 bases from V and 6 from J, leaving 10 bases between them. The CDR3 is 13 amino acids. CDR1 and CDR2 (germline): SGHVS, FQNEAQ. The CDR3 reads CASSSSRGNEQFF. The CDR3 coding sequence is TGTGCCAGCAGCTCATCTAGGGGCAATGAGCAGTTCTTC.

This rearrangement joins TRBV27 to TRBJ2-7, with D tentatively TRBD2 (5 bases). Germline loops: CDR1 MNHEY, CDR2 SMNVEV (reference sequence). V shed 7 bases and J shed 2 bases, with 12 bases lying between them. The CDR3 has 13 amino acids. CDR3 residues: CASTAGAAYEQYF. The CDR3 DNA is TGTGCCAGCACGGCGGGCGCTGCCTACGAGCAGTACTTC.

The chain recombines TRBV9 with TRBJ2-2; D may be TRBD2 (5 bases). The germline V and J ends were trimmed by 4 bases and 3 bases, with 10 bases remaining between them. Germline-derived CDR1 and CDR2 are SGDLS and YYNGEE. The CDR3 consists of 14 residues. The CDR3 region has the DNA TGTGCCAGCAGCCCCTGGCGGGACACCGGGGAGCTGTTTTTT. This encodes CASSPWRDTGELFF.

V is TRBV28 and J is TRBJ2-2; 10 positions agree with TRBD2. CDR3 size: 16 residues. The V and J ends lost 8 bases and 7 bases, in that order; junction bases with no gene match: 13. Per the germline V gene, CDR1 is MDHEN and CDR2 is SYDVKM. As DNA, the CDR3 is TGTGCCAGCTTAGCCCTCCTAGCGGGAGCGGGCGGGGAGCTGTTTTTT. Encoded protein: CASLALLAGAGGELFF.

The chain couples TRBV19 to TRBJ1-1; D is unclear. The CDR3 covers 17 residues. Trimming removed 4 bases at V and 0 bases at J, with 18 bases between. Germline loops: CDR1 LNHDA, CDR2 SQIVND (reference sequence). The CDR3 loop reads CASSRGIPVAMNTEAFF. The CDR3, as DNA: TGTGCCAGTAGTAGGGGAATTCCAGTGGCCATGAACACTGAAGCTTTCTTT.

The chain recombines TRBV11-3 with TRBJ1-5; D not resolved. Germline values: CDR1 SGHNT, CDR2 YENEEA. The CDR3 is made up of 15 amino acids. V shed 0 bases and J shed 5 bases, with 11 bases lying between them. The CDR3 region has the DNA TGTGCCAGCAGCTTAGATTCCACAGAACATCAGCCCCAGCATTTT. The encoded protein is CASSLDSTEHQPQHF.

This chain connects TRBV9 to TRBJ2-7; perhaps TRBD2 as D (5 bases). Deletions cut 0 bases from V and 5 bases from J, with 15 bases between. Per germline, CDR1 SGDLS and CDR2 YYNGEE. CDR3 length: 15 amino acids. For the CDR3, the DNA is TGTGCCAGCAGCGTAGCTACTAGTCAGGTCCACGAGCAGTACTTC. This codes for CASSVATSQVHEQYF.

This chain joins TRBV9 and TRBJ1-6, with TRBD1 matching 9 bases. The germline CDR1 and CDR2 sequences are SGDLS and YYNGEE. There are 15 residues in the CDR3. V dropped 4 bases and J dropped 10; count of bases not matched to a gene: 9. The CDR3 bases are TGTGCCAGCAGCCTCTGGACAGGGGTGAACTCACCCCTCCACTTT. Translated, it gives CASSLWTGVNSPLHF.

Of note for this clone: Other DNA variants within this sample encode the same CDR3. The chain uses TRBV27 and TRBJ2-7; no clear D. The CDR3 loop spans 11 amino acids. CDR1 is MNHEY, CDR2 SMNVEV, per germline (reference sequence). V was pared by 6 bases and J by 1 base, with 4 bases between. The CDR3 sequence: CASRGSYEQYF. The CDR3 bases are TGTGCCAGCAGAGGGTCCTACGAGCAGTACTTC.

This clone was seen a single time. The chain is built from TRBV6-5 and TRBJ2-1; no clear D. The CDR3 loop spans 12 amino acids. The germline V gene encodes CDR1 MNHEY and CDR2 SVGAGI. Trimming pared 2 bases from V and 9 bases from J, leaving 8 bases between. CDR3 nucleotide sequence: TGTGCCAGCAGTTACGATCCTAGTGAGCAGTTCTTC. This encodes CASSYDPSEQFF.

The genes are TRBV19 and TRBJ2-5; 7 nucleotides line up with TRBD1. The CDR3 consists of 15 residues. From germline, CDR1 is LNHDA and CDR2 SQIVND (reference sequence). With 8 bases clipped from V and 2 bases from J, the junction kept 11 bases outside the gene matches. The CDR3 protein is CASGPRDRRQETQYF. DNA of the CDR3: TGTGCCAGTGGTCCCCGGGACAGAAGACAAGAGACCCAGTACTTC.

The chain combines TRBV13 with TRBJ1-1; the D gene is possibly TRBD1 (6 bases). The CDR3 is 13 amino acids. Trimming shortened V by 6 bases and J by 1 base, and 9 bases separated the two germline ends. Germline CDR1 reads PRHDT; CDR2 reads FYEKMQ (reference sequence). DNA of the CDR3: TGTGCCAGCAGACCGACAGGGAACACTGAAGCTTTCTTT. This sequence encodes CASRPTGNTEAFF.

J is TRBJ2-7 and V is TRBV7-9, with D unresolved. The germline V gene encodes CDR1 SEHNR and CDR2 FQNEAQ (reference sequence). The V end lost 4 bases, the J end lost 2 bases, and 15 bases lay between the germline ends. CDR3 length equals 15 residues. The CDR3 region is CASSSHRAQTYEQYF. In nucleotides, the CDR3 is TGTGCCAGCAGCTCCCACCGGGCCCAAACCTACGAGCAGTACTTC.

This sequence joins TRBV7-9 and TRBJ2-7, with 12 nucleotides matching TRBD1. Per the germline V gene, CDR1 is SEHNR and CDR2 is FQNEAQ (reference sequence). After removal of 1 base from V and 6 bases from J, the junction contained 16 bases not matched to a gene. The CDR3 totals 19 residues. CDR3: CASSLGRDYRDRGLGEQYF. In DNA, the CDR3 is TGTGCCAGCAGCTTAGGACGGGATTACCGGGACAGGGGGCTGGGCGAGCAGTACTTC.

The J gene is TRBJ2-3, the V gene TRBV9; TRBD2 aligns across 13 bases. The CDR3 runs 23 residues. V was clipped by 3 bases and J by 4 bases; unmatched bases: 26. Germline V lookup: CDR1 SGDLS, CDR2 YYNGEE. CDR3 in amino acids: CASSGGPLRLAGGTISVSDTQYF. The CDR3 DNA reads TGTGCCAGCAGCGGGGGCCCACTTAGACTAGCGGGAGGTACCATTTCAGTATCAGATACGCAGTATTTT.

The J gene is TRBJ2-5, the V gene TRBV14, with a weak D call TRBD2 (5 bases). V lost 4 bases, J lost 2 bases, and 8 bases lay in between. The CDR3 totals 13 residues. Germline V gene data show CDR1 as SGHDN and CDR2 as FVKESK. CDR3 sequence: CASSPRDQETQYF. The CDR3 DNA sequence: TGTGCCAGCAGCCCCCGGGATCAAGAGACCCAGTACTTC.